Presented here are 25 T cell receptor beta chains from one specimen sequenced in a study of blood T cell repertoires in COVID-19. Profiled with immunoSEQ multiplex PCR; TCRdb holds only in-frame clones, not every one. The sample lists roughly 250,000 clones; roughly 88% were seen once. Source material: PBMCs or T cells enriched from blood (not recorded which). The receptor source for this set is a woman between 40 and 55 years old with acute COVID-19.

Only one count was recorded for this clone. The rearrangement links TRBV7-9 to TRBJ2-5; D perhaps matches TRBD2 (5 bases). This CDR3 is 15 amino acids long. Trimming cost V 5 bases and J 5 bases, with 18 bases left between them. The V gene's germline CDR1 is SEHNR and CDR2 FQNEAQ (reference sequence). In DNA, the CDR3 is TGTGCCAGCAGCCAACGAAAGGGTAGGGAGGAGACCCAGTACTTC. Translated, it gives CASSQRKGREETQYF.

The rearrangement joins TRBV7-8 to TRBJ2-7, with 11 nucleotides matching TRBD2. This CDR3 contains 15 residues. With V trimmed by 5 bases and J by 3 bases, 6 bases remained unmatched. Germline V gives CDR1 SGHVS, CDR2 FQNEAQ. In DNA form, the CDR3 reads TGTGCCAGCAGCCCGCGGGGACTAGCGGTCTACGAGCAGTACTTC. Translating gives CASSPRGLAVYEQYF.

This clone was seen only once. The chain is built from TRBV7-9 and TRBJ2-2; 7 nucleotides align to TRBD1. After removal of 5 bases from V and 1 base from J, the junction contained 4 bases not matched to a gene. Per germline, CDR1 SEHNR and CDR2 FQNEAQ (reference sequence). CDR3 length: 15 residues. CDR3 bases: TGTGCCAGCAGCCGACAGGGTGGGAACACCGGGGAGCTGTTTTTT. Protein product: CASSRQGGNTGELFF.

CDR3: CASSGGRGHEQFF. The CDR3 coding sequence is TGTGCCAGCAGTGGCGGGAGGGGGCATGAGCAGTTCTTC. The chain has TRBV6-4 and TRBJ2-1; 9 nucleotides agree with TRBD2. Unmatched junction bases numbered 3, after V lost 4 bases and J lost 8 bases. Germline V lookup: CDR1 MRHNA, CDR2 SNTAGT. The CDR3 has 13 amino acids.

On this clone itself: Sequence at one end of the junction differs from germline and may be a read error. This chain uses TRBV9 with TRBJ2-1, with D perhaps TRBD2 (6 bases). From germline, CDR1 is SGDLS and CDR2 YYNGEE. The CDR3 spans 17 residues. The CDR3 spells CASSVASLADNYNEQFF. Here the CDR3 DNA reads TGTGCCAGCAGTGTAGCCAGTTTAGCGGACAATTACAATGAGCAGTTCTTC.

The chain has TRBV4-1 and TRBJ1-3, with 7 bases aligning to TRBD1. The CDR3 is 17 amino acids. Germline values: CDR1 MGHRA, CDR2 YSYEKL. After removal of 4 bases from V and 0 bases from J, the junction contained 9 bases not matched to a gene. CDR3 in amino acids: CASSRTNQGVSGNTIYF. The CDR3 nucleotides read TGCGCCAGCAGCCGCACAAATCAGGGGGTCTCTGGAAACACCATATATTTT.

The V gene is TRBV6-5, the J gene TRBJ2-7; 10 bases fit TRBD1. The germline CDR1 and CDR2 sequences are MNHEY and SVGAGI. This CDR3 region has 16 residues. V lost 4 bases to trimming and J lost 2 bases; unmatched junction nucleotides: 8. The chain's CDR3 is CASSWQGTGDPYEQYF. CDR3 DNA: TGTGCCAGCAGTTGGCAAGGGACAGGGGACCCCTACGAGCAGTACTTC.

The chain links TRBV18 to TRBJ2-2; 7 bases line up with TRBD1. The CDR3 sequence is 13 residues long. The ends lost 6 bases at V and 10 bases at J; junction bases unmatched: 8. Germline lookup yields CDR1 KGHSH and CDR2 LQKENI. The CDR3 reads CASSKTGIEELFF. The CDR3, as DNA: TGTGCCAGCTCCAAGACAGGGATTGAGGAGCTGTTTTTT.

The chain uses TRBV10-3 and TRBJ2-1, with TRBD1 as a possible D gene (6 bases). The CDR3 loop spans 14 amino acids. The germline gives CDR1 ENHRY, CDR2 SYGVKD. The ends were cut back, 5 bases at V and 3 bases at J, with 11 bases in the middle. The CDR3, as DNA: TGTGCCATCAGTCAGGGGAGAAGCTACAATGAGCAGTTCTTC. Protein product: CAISQGRSYNEQFF.

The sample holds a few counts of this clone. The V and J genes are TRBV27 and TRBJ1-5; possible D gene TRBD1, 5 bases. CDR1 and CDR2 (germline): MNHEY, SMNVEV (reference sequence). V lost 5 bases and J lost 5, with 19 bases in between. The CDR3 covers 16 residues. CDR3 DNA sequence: TGTGCCAGCAGTCCCTCCGGGGGGGAGGCAGATCAGCCCCAGCATTTT. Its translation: CASSPSGGEADQPQHF.

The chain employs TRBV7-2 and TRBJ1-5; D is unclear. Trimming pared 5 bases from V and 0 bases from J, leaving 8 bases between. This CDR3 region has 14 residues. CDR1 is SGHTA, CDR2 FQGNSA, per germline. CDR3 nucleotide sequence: TGTGCCAGCAGCCCCCACGGTAGCAATCAGCCCCAGCATTTT. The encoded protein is CASSPHGSNQPQHF. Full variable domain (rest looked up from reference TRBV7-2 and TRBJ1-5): GAGVSQSPSNKVTEKGKDVELRCDPISGHTALYWYRQSLGQGLEFLIYFQGNSAPDKSGLPSDRFSAERTGGSVSTLTIQRTQQEDSAVYLCASSPHGSNQPQHFGDGTRLSIL.

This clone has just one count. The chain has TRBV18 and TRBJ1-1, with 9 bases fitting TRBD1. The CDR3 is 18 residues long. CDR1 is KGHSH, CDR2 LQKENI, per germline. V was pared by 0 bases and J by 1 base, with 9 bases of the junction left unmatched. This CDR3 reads CASSPPGTGTNSNTEAFF. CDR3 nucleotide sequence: TGTGCCAGCTCACCACCGGGGACAGGGACTAATTCGAACACTGAAGCTTTCTTT. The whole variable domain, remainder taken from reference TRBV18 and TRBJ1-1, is NAGVMQNPRHLVRRRGQEARLRCSPMKGHSHVYWYRQLPEEGLKFMVYLQKENIIDESGMPKERFSAEFPKEGPSILRIQQVVRGDSAAYFCASSPPGTGTNSNTEAFFGQGTRLTVV.

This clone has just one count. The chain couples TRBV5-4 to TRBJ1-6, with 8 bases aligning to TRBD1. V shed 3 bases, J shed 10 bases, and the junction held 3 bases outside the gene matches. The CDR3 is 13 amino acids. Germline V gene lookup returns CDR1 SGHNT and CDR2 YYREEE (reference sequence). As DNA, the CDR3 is TGTGCCAGCAGCTACCAGGGGGCATCACCCCTCCACTTT. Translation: CASSYQGASPLHF.

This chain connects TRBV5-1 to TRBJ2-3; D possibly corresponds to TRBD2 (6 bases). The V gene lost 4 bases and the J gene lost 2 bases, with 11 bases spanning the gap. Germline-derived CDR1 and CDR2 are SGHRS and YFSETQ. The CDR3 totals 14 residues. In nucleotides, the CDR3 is TGCGCCAGCAGCGGCGGGATCCCCACAGATACGCAGTATTTT. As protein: CASSGGIPTDTQYF.

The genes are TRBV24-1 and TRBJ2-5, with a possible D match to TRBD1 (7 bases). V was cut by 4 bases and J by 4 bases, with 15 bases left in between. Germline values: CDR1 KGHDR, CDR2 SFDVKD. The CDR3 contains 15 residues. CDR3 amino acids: CATSDARQGGETQYF. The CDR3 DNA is TGTGCCACCAGTGACGCTCGGCAGGGGGGAGAGACCCAGTACTTC.

The CDR3 nucleotides read TGCGCCAGCAGCTTTACAGGTGGGGAAGAAAAACTGTTTTTT. Protein sequence: CASSFTGGEEKLFF. This sequence joins TRBV5-1 and TRBJ1-4; maybe TRBD1 (5 bases). The CDR3 sequence is 14 residues long. Germline assignment: CDR1 SGHRS and CDR2 YFSETQ. The V and J ends lost 2 bases and 8 bases respectively, with 13 bases between them.

The CDR3 sequence: CASSQTSGYEQYV. The CDR3 DNA is TGTGCCAGCAGCCAAACTAGCGGGTACGAGCAGTACGTC. The chain couples TRBV3-1 (or the pseudogene TRBV3-2) to TRBJ2-7; 9 positions agree with TRBD2. The germline CDR1 and CDR2 sequences are LGHDT and YNNKEL (reference sequence). The CDR3 sequence is 13 residues long. The junction had 0 bases not matched to a gene; V was cut back by 2 bases and J by 4 bases.

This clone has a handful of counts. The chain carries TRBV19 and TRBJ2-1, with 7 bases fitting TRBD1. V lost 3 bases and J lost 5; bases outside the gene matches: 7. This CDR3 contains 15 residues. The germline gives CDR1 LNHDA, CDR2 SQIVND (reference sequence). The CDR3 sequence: CASSIFGTVNNEQFF. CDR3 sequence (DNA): TGTGCCAGTAGTATTTTCGGGACAGTCAACAATGAGCAGTTCTTC.

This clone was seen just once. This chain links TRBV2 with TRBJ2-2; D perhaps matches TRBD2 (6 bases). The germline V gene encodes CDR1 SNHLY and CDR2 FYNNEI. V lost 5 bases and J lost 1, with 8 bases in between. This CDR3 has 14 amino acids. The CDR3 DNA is TGTGCCAGCAGTCAGACTAGGAACACCGGGGAGCTGTTTTTT. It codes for CASSQTRNTGELFF.

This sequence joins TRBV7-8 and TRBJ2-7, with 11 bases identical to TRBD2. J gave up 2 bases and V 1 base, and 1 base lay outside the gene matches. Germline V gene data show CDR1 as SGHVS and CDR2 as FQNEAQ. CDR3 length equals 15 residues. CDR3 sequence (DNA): TGTGCCAGCAGCTTAGATAGCGGGAGGGCCTACGAGCAGTACGTC. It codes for CASSLDSGRAYEQYV.

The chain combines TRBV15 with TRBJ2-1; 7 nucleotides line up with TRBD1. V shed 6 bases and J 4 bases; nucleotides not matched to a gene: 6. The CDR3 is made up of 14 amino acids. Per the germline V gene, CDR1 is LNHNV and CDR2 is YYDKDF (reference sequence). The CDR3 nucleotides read TGTGCCACCAGTAACAGGGGTGATTACAATGAGCAGTTCTTC. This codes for CATSNRGDYNEQFF.

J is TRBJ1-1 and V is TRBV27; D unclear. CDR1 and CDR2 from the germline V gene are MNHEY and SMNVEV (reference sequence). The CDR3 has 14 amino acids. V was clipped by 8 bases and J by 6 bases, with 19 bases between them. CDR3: CASAKNSRGAEAFF. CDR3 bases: TGTGCCAGCGCAAAGAACTCCCGAGGCGCTGAAGCTTTCTTT.

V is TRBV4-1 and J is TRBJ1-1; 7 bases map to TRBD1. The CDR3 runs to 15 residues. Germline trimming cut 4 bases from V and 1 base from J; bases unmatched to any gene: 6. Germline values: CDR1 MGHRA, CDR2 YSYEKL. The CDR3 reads CASSLNRGGNTEAFF. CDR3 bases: TGCGCCAGCAGCCTGAACAGGGGAGGGAACACTGAAGCTTTCTTT.

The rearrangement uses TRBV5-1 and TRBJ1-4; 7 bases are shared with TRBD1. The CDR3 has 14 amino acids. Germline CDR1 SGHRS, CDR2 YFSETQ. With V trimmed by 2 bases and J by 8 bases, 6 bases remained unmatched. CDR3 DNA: TGCGCCAGCAGCTTCGGGACAGTCGGCGAAAAACTGTTTTTT. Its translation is CASSFGTVGEKLFF.

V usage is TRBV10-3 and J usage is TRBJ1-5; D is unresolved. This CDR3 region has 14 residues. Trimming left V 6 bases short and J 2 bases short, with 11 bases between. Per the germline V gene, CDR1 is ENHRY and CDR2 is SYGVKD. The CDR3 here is CAIRAREGNQPQHF. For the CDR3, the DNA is TGTGCCATCAGGGCCCGTGAGGGCAATCAGCCCCAGCATTTT.